This record looks at one T cell receptor beta chain sequence and its context. Its antigen remains unknown. The source of the sample is a study of post-analysis software for immune sequencing data. Overall study: Relapsing-remitting, secondary progressive and progressive-relapsing forms made up the multiple sclerosis disease courses. Study results and limitations: People with multiple sclerosis had a significantly lower normalized Chao1 diversity than controls did. Samples from one preparation batch, clustered by F measure, grouped strongly together. About 5 TRBV segments (TRBV5-6, TRBV5-1 and TRBV20-1 among them) occurred more frequently in patients than in controls.

This CDR3 has 14 residues. The germline V gene encodes CDR1 SGHDT and CDR2 YYEEEE. Between the trimmed V and J ends, which lost 7 bases and 5 bases, there was a span of 18 bases. TCR beta cDNA libraries included unique molecular identifiers. Each sample of about 0.95 to 11 million input T cells yielded roughly 0.5 million cDNA molecules, so each molecule approximated one T cell. TCRdb fed the PCR reads into MiXCR, producing one record per CDR3 protein. The data contain more than 450,000 distinct CDR3 sequences, 34% of them singletons. The receptor was derived from a girl younger than 18 with multiple sclerosis. The chain couples TRBV5-6 to TRBJ1-1, with D possibly TRBD1 on 5 matching bases. What was sequenced was blood. The CDR3 spells CASRRVGRGTEAFF. CDR3 nucleotides: TGTGCCAGCCGACGCGTGGGGCGAGGGACTGAAGCTTTCTTT.